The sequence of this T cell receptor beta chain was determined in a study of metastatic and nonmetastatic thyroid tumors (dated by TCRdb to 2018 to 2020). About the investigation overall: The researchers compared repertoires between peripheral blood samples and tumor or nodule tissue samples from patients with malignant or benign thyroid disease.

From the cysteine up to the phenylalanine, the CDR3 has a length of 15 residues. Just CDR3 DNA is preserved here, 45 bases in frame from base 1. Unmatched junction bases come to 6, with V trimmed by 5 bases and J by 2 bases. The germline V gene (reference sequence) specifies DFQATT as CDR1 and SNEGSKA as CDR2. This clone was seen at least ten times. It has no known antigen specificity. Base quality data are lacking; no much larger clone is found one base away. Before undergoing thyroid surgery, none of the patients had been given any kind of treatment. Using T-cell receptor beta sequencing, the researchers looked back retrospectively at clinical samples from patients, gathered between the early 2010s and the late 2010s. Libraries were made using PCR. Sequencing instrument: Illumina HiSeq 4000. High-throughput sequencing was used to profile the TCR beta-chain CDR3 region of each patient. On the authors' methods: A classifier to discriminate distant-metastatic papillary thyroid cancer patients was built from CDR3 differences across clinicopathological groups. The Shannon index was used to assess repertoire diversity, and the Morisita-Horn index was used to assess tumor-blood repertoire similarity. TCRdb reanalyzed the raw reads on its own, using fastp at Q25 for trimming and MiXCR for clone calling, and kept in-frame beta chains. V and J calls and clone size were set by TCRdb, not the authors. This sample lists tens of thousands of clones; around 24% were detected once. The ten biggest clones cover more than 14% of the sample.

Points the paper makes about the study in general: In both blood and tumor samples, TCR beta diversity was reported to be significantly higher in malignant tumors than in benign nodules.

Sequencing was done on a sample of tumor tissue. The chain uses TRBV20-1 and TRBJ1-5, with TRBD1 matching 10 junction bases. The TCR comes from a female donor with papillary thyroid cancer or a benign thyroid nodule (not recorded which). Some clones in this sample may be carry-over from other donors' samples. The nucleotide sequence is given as TGCAGTGCTTCCTCCGGGACAGGGGGCAATCAGCCCCAGCATTTT. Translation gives CSASSGTGGNQPQHF.